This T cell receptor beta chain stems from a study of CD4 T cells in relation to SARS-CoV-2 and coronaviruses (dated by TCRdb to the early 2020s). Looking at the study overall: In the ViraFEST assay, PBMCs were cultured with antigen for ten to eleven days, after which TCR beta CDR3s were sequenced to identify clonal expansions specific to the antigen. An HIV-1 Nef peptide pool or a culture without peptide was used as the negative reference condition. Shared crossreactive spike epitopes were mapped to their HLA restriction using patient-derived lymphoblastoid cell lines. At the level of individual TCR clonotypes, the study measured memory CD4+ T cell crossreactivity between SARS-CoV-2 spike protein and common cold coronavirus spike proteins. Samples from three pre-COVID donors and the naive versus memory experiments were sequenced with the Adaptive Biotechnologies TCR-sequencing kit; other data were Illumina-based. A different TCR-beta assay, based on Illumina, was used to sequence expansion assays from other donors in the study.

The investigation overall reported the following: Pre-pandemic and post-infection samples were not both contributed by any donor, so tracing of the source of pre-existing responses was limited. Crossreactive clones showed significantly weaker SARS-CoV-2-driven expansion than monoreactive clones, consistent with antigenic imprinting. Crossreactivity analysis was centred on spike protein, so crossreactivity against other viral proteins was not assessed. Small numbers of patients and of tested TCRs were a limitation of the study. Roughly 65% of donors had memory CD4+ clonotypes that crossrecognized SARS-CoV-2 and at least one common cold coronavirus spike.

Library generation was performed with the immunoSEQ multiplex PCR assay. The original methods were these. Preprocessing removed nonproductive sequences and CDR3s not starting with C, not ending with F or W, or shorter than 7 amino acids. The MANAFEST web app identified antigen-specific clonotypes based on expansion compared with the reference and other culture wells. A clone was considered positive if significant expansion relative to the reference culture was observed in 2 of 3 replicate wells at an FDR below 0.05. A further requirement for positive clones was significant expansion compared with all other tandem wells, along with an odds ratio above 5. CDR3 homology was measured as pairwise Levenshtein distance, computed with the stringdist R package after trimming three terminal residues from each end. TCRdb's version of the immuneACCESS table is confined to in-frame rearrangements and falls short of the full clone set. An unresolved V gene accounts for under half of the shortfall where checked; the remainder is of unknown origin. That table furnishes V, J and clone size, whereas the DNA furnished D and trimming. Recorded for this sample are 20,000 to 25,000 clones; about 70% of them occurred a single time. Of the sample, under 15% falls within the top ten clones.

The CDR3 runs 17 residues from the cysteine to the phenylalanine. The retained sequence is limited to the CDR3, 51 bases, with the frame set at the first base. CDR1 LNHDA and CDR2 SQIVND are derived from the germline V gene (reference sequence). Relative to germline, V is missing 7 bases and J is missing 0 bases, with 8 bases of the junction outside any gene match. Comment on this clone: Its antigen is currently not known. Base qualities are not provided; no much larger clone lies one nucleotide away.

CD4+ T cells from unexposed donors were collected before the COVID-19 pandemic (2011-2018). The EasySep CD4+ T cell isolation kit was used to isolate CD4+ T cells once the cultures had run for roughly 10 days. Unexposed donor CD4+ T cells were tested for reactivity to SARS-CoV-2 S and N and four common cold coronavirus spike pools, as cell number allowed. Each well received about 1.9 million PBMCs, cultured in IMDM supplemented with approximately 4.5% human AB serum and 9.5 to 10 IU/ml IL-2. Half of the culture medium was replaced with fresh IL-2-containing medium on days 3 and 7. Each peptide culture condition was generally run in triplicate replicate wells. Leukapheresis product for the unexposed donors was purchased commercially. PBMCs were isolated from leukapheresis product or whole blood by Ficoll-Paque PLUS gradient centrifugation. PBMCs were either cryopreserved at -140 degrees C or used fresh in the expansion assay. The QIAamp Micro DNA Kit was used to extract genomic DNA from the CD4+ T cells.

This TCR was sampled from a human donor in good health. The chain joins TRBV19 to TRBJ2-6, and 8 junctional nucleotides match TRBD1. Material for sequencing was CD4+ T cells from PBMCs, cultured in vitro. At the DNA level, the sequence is TGTGCCAGTAACGGGGACAGGATTCGCTCTGGGGCCAACGTCCTGACTTTC. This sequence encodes CASNGDRIRSGANVLTF.